This TCR beta chain was found in a study of vaccination effects on CD4 cells after COVID-19. For the study at large: The ViraFEST assay expanded antigen-specific CD4+ T cells with viral peptide pools before sequencing. All study participants received two doses of BNT162b2 or mRNA-1273 vaccine.

Researchers isolated CD4+ T cells once roughly nine days of culture had elapsed. None of these healthy vaccinees had been infected with SARS-CoV-2 before vaccination. Half-medium changes using IL-2 medium occurred on days 3 and 7. As to this clone: The antigen is unknown.

There are 13 residues in the CDR3. J lost 3 bases, V lost 9 bases, and 4 bases had no gene match. CDR1 is MGHDK and CDR2 is SYGVNS in the germline V gene. The protocol was immunoSEQ multiplex PCR, while the TCRdb copy is restricted to in-frame clones and leaves out a portion. The sample shows approximately 37,000 clones, around 80% of them seen only once. Sample: CD4+ T cells from PBMCs cultured without peptide, taken before COVID-19 vaccination. The chain combines TRBV25-1 with TRBJ1-4; 7 bases map to TRBD1. The sequence derives from a human donor who received a COVID-19 vaccine. DNA for the CDR3: TGTGCCAGTCAGGGGGTTGCTAATGAAAAACTGTTTTTT. This translates into CASQGVANEKLFF.